The present entry profiles one TCR beta chain with its context. Its antigen is unknown. Base qualities are not at hand, and no much larger clone is one base apart. These data belong to a study of blood T cell repertoires in COVID-19 (dated by TCRdb to about 2020). Looking at the study overall: Samples covering the acute and convalescent phases of COVID-19 were provided by collaborators in the United States, Italy and Spain. A freely available public database, intended as a resource for researchers studying the immune response to SARS-CoV-2, is where the repertoires were released. The material from the prospective study consisted of cDNA or gDNA derived from T cells, B-cell-depleted T cells, or PBMCs. A de-identified subject ID, COVID-19 status, age in years and sex were almost always included in the sample metadata. Samples came from the ongoing ImmuneRACE study (first 160 participants) plus 1,254 subjects from 6 global collaborators. Where available, HLA class I and class II types were taken from metadata supplied by the sample provider and were not determined by assay-based typing. Deeply sampled blood TCRbeta repertoires from subjects exposed to, actively infected with, or recovered from COVID-19 were included in the dataset. Study-wide findings and limitations: Clinical and demographic metadata were provided uncurated, with the amount varying by source and participant.

TCRbeta CDR3 regions were amplified from genomic DNA using the immunoSEQ Assay, a bias-controlled multiplex PCR. The authors' pipeline ran thus. Nucleated cell counts per sample were estimated from amplification of reference gene primers within the assay. Sequence reads were collapsed and filtered to measure the absolute abundance of every unique TCRbeta CDR3 rearrangement. Productive Simpson clonality was computed per sample as the square root of Simpson's diversity index over productive rearrangements. Entries here come from immuneACCESS through TCRdb and include only in-frame sequences with V and J called. Some clones fail to appear in such tables; in the studies checked, an unresolved V gene covers under half of the shortfall, and the cause of the remainder is unknown. The V and J calls and clone size are taken from that table; D and trimming were inferred from the DNA. This sample is represented by hundreds of thousands of clones; about 87% of them were singletons. Together, the top ten hold 1% to 1.5% of the sample.

Collaborating institutions collected whole blood in K2EDTA tubes following their own protocols. For TCRbeta analysis, collaborator samples were shipped as frozen whole blood, as isolated PBMCs, or as DNA extracted from either sample type. Sequencing used peripheral blood. The clonotype comes from a man between 65 and 79 years old with acute or convalescent COVID-19.

The sequenced DNA: TGTGCCAGCAGTTACAACGACGGGTCTAGAGCACCCCTCCACTTT. Translated, it reads CASSYNDGSRAPLHF. The chain joins TRBV6-5 to TRBJ1-6, with the D gene uncertain. The CDR3 contains 15 residues, cysteine and phenylalanine counted. Only the CDR3 part of the read is kept: 45 bases, read in frame from the first base. The V and J ends are trimmed by 2 bases and 11 bases, leaving 16 bases between them. As encoded in the germline V gene, CDR1 is MNHEY while CDR2 is SVGAGI.